The clone carrying this T cell receptor (beta chain) was seen repeatedly, ten times or more. The sample is drawn from a study of low-dose radiotherapy and immunotherapy resistance in tumors. Study at large: Cohort 1 was treated with 0.5 Gy per fraction at 2-week intervals, amounting to 6.5 Gy overall. Administration of intravenous cyclophosphamide at 200 mg/m2 took place every two weeks, one day before radiation and immunotherapy.

The time point was: after trial treatment. Treatment specified: LDRT plus nivolumab, ipilimumab, low-dose cyclophosphamide and aspirin (RACIN trial). Low-dose radiotherapy and low-dose cyclophosphamide, together with aspirin, ipilimumab and nivolumab, were given to donors. V lost 4 bases and J 2 bases, leaving 12 bases between the germline ends. Germline CDR1 SGHTS, CDR2 YDEGEE. CDR3 length equals 14 residues. cDNA synthesis used a TRAV/TRBV-specific primer set for both chains. The TCRs were subjected to amplification over approximately 20 PCR cycles employing a constant-region primer in conjunction with a V-primer adapter. MiXCR, run by TCRdb on the reads, gives a single entry per CDR3 protein. The sample lists 65,000 to 85,000 distinct CDR3 sequences; less than 20% were seen once.

The chain recombines TRBV5-8 with TRBJ1-1; the D gene is possibly TRBD1 (5 bases). The clonotype comes from a male donor with prostate cancer. Source: PBMCs, taken after low-dose radiotherapy plus immunotherapy. The CDR3 sequence: CASSPSGGNTEAFF. DNA of the CDR3: TGTGCCAGCAGCCCCAGCGGGGGTAACACTGAAGCTTTCTTT. Using reference TRBV5-8 and TRBJ1-1 for the parts outside the CDR3, the full variable domain is EAGVTQSPTHLIKTRGQQATLRCSPISGHTSVYWYQQALGLGLQFLLWYDEGEERNRGNFPPRFSGRQFPNYSSELNVNALELEDSALYLCASSPSGGNTEAFFGQGTRLTVV.